A single sample gave rise to the 21 T cell receptor beta chains below, sequenced in a study of control samples from healthy donors and cancer patients. TCRdb's copy holds only in-frame clones and misses some; the assay was immunoSEQ multiplex PCR. The top ten clones hold about a sixth of a sample with about 68,000 clones, 83% of them seen once. Sequenced material: blood. The receptors were gathered from a man aged 55 to 70 in good health.

This clone was counted a single time. In nucleotides, the CDR3 is TGTGCCACCAGTGATCGGACAGGCCCAAATGAAAAACTGTTTTTT. Protein product: CATSDRTGPNEKLFF. The chain links TRBV24-1 to TRBJ1-4; 7 nucleotides align to TRBD1. Germline CDR1 is KGHDR and CDR2 is SFDVKD. With V trimmed by 3 bases and J by 5 bases, 5 bases remained unmatched. The CDR3 sequence is 15 residues long.

The V and J genes are TRBV5-1 and TRBJ2-2; D gene ambiguous. The germline V and J ends were trimmed by 1 base and 0 bases, with 13 bases remaining between them. Germline V gene sequence: CDR1 SGHRS, CDR2 YFSETQ. This CDR3 region has 17 residues. The CDR3 sequence: CASSLWATNTNTGELFF. In DNA form, the CDR3 reads TGCGCCAGCAGCTTGTGGGCCACTAATACGAACACCGGGGAGCTGTTTTTT.

The CDR3 region is CASSQDRRANQPQHF. CDR3 bases: TGCGCCAGCAGCCAAGATAGGCGGGCGAATCAGCCCCAGCATTTT. The V call is TRBV4-3, the J call TRBJ1-5; D is ambiguous. The V end lost 0 bases, the J end lost 4 bases, and 10 bases lay between the germline ends. Germline CDR1 reads LGHNA; CDR2 reads YSLEER. This CDR3 region has 15 residues.

The chain employs TRBV13 and TRBJ2-4; D is tentatively TRBD1 or TRBD2 (5 bases each). V was shortened by 6 bases and J by 6 bases, with 9 bases between the two germline ends. Germline-derived CDR1 and CDR2 are PRHDT and FYEKMQ (reference sequence). The CDR3 runs to 12 residues. CDR3 bases: TGTGCCAGCAGTGGGACGGGAAACATTCAGTACTTC. Protein: CASSGTGNIQYF.

The rearrangement links TRBV7-9 to TRBJ2-2; a possible D gene is TRBD2 (6 bases). The V end was cut by 5 bases, the J end by 4 bases, with 20 bases between. Germline V gene lookup returns CDR1 SEHNR and CDR2 FQNEAQ (reference sequence). The CDR3 length is 17 residues. CDR3 DNA: TGTGCCAGCAGCCGTTGGGACTCCACGAGGAGCACCGGGGAGCTGTTTTTT. Translating gives CASSRWDSTRSTGELFF.

CDR3 sequence reads: CASSSTGREETQYF. CDR3 DNA: TGTGCCAGCAGCTCGACAGGGAGGGAAGAGACCCAGTACTTC. The chain combines TRBV7-3 with TRBJ2-5, with D perhaps assigned TRBD1 or TRBD2 (7 bases each). The germline V and J ends were trimmed by 4 bases and 3 bases, with 12 bases remaining between them. The germline gives CDR1 SGHTA, CDR2 FQGTGA. The CDR3 contains 14 residues.

V usage is TRBV6-5 and J usage is TRBJ2-5, with TRBD1 matching 8 bases. This CDR3 is 15 amino acids long. CDR1 is MNHEY, CDR2 SVGAGI, per germline. The trim removed 6 bases at V and 2 bases at J, leaving 8 bases unmatched. CDR3 in DNA: TGTGCCAGCAGCGCAGGGACAGGCATTCAAGAGACCCAGTACTTC. It specifies CASSAGTGIQETQYF.

The chain recombines TRBV7-2 with TRBJ1-5; the match to TRBD1 covers 8 bases. With 1 base clipped from V and 3 bases from J, the junction kept 5 bases outside the gene matches. The CDR3 sequence is 16 residues long. CDR1 is SGHTA and CDR2 is FQGNSA in the germline V gene. CDR3 loop: CASSLVSGGTNQPQHF. The CDR3 DNA sequence: TGTGCCAGCAGCTTAGTGTCAGGGGGCACCAATCAGCCCCAGCATTTT.

The genes are TRBV7-9 and TRBJ2-7, with 14 nucleotides matching TRBD2. Germline loops: CDR1 SEHNR, CDR2 FQNEAQ (reference sequence). J lost 3 bases, V lost 5 bases, and 15 bases had no gene match. This CDR3 has 19 residues. CDR3 DNA: TGTGCCAGCAGCCCAACTCCGGGACTAGCGGGAGTTCGAAGCTACGAGCAGTACTTC. As protein: CASSPTPGLAGVRSYEQYF. Based on the CDR3 plus reference TRBV7-9 and TRBJ2-7, the full variable domain is DTGVSQNPRHKITKRGQNVTFRCDPISEHNRLYWYRQTLGQGPEFLTYFQNEAQLEKSRLLSDRFSAERPKGSFSTLEIQRTEQGDSAMYLCASSPTPGLAGVRSYEQYFGPGTRLTVT.

This clone was detected once. The chain combines TRBV4-3 with TRBJ1-1; 7 nucleotides line up with TRBD1. CDR1 and CDR2 from the germline V gene are LGHNA and YSLEER. The CDR3 runs to 14 residues. J gave up 7 bases and V 4 bases, and 9 bases lay outside the gene matches. The CDR3 spells CASSPRPGTDEAFF. In DNA form, the CDR3 reads TGCGCCAGCAGCCCCCGGCCCGGGACAGATGAAGCTTTCTTT.

This chain links TRBV7-9 with TRBJ2-5, with D hard to call. The V gene's germline CDR1 is SEHNR and CDR2 FQNEAQ (reference sequence). The length of the CDR3 is 15 residues. Trimming took 0 bases from V and 5 from J, leaving 13 bases between them. CDR3 in amino acids: CASSLARSQLETQYF. The CDR3 nucleotides read TGTGCCAGCAGCTTAGCGAGGTCCCAGTTGGAGACCCAGTACTTC. Using reference TRBV7-9 and TRBJ2-5 for the parts outside the CDR3, the full variable domain is DTGVSQNPRHKITKRGQNVTFRCDPISEHNRLYWYRQTLGQGPEFLTYFQNEAQLEKSRLLSDRFSAERPKGSFSTLEIQRTEQGDSAMYLCASSLARSQLETQYFGPGTRLLVL.

V usage is TRBV2 and J usage is TRBJ2-3, with D possibly being TRBD2 (5 bases). CDR3 length: 13 residues. The ends were cut back, 7 bases at V and 2 bases at J, with 10 bases in the middle. CDR1 is SNHLY and CDR2 is FYNNEI in the germline V gene. The CDR3 sequence: CASKREHTDTQYF. The CDR3 coding sequence is TGTGCCAGCAAGAGGGAGCACACAGATACGCAGTATTTT.

The chain carries TRBV29-1 and TRBJ1-2; maybe TRBD1 (5 bases). The CDR3 spans 14 residues. With 0 bases removed from V and 6 bases from J, the gap between germline ends came to 14 bases. The germline gives CDR1 SQVTM, CDR2 ANQGSEA. The CDR3 DNA follows: TGCAGCGTTGAAGAAGGGGAGGGAAGGAATGGCTACACCTTC. Translation: CSVEEGEGRNGYTF. Full variable domain (outside the CDR3, taken from reference TRBV29-1 and TRBJ1-2): SAVISQKPSRDICQRGTSLTIQCQVDSQVTMMFWYRQQPGQSLTLIATANQGSEATYESGFVIDKFPISRPNLTFSTLTVSNMSPEDSSIYLCSVEEGEGRNGYTFGSGTRLTVV.

The V call is TRBV2, the J call TRBJ1-4; 7 bases are a match to TRBD1. CDR1 and CDR2 from the germline V gene are SNHLY and FYNNEI. The CDR3 is made up of 14 amino acids. V was pared by 6 bases and J by 2 bases, with 3 bases of the junction left unmatched. The CDR3 loop reads CASRETGTNEKLFF. CDR3 in DNA: TGTGCCAGCAGAGAGACAGGGACTAATGAAAAACTGTTTTTT.

CDR3 coding DNA: TGTGCCAGCAGCCAAGATATTGGGAACACTGAAGCTTTCTTT. It specifies CASSQDIGNTEAFF. This chain links TRBV3-1 (or the pseudogene TRBV3-2) with TRBJ1-1; D is unclear. Germline V CDR1 and CDR2: LGHDT, YNNKEL (reference sequence). V dropped 0 bases and J dropped 1 base, with 6 bases sitting between them. This CDR3 spans 14 amino acids.

This chain joins TRBV7-2 and TRBJ2-5, with 7 bases fitting TRBD2. The J segment lost 7 bases and the V segment lost 2 bases, leaving 10 bases of the junction unmatched. There are 15 residues in the CDR3. Germline V lookup: CDR1 SGHTA, CDR2 FQGNSA. CDR3 protein: CASSLLPHGGGTQYF. The CDR3 bases are TGTGCCAGCAGCTTACTCCCGCATGGGGGGGGGACCCAGTACTTC.

This chain joins TRBV7-3 and TRBJ2-3; weak D call: TRBD2 (6 bases). Trimming took 1 base from V and 0 from J, leaving 8 bases between them. CDR1 SGHTA and CDR2 FQGTGA come from the germline V gene. CDR3 length equals 15 residues. CDR3 DNA sequence: TGTGCCAGCAGCTTAATGGGGACTAGCACAGATACGCAGTATTTT. It encodes CASSLMGTSTDTQYF.

V and J are TRBV29-1 and TRBJ1-1; weak D call: TRBD1 (6 bases). This CDR3 contains 12 residues. CDR1 is SQVTM and CDR2 is ANQGSEA in the germline V gene. The germline V and J ends were trimmed by 6 bases and 3 bases, with 11 bases remaining between them. As DNA, the CDR3 is TGCAGCGTAATACACAGGGACACTGAAGCTTTCTTT. Amino acids: CSVIHRDTEAFF.

V gene TRBV28 combines with J gene TRBJ2-3; 10 nucleotides line up with TRBD2. Per the germline V gene, CDR1 is MDHEN and CDR2 is SYDVKM. This CDR3 has 14 residues. V lost 4 bases and J lost 6; bases outside the gene matches: 4. CDR3 bases: TGTGCCAGCAGTTCTAGCGGGAGTCGGGATACGCAGTATTTT. Its protein is CASSSSGSRDTQYF. Full variable domain (rest looked up from reference TRBV28 and TRBJ2-3): DVKVTQSSRYLVKRTGEKVFLECVQDMDHENMFWYRQDPGLGLRLIYFSYDVKMKEKGDIPEGYSVSREKKERFSLILESASTNQTSMYLCASSSSGSRDTQYFGPGTRLTVL.

The CDR3 protein is CASSEADGIPTGELFF. Here the CDR3 DNA reads TGTGCCAGCAGTGAAGCTGACGGAATTCCAACCGGGGAGCTGTTTTTT. The genes are TRBV6-1 and TRBJ2-2; D not certain. Germline CDR1 is MNHNS and CDR2 is SASEGT. With 0 bases removed from V and 5 bases from J, the gap between germline ends came to 13 bases. The CDR3 is 16 residues long.

The chain has TRBV19 and TRBJ2-3; TRBD1 or TRBD2 may be the D gene (5 bases each). The CDR3 contains 17 residues. Deletions cut 3 bases from V and 1 base from J, with 17 bases between. Germline CDR1 and CDR2: LNHDA and SQIVND (reference sequence). CDR3 coding DNA: TGTGCCAGTAGTATGAGGGGAGCGGACTTGGGCACAGATACGCAGTATTTT. Its translation: CASSMRGADLGTDTQYF.